This T cell receptor (beta chain) was captured by sequencing in a study of CD8 T cells in ankylosing spondylitis. This clonotype was seen repeatedly, ten times or more. The target antigen is unknown. General study points: It appeared that ankylosing spondylitis blood was characterized by a TCR beta motif of under ten highly homologous variants. It was reported that disease-linked clones were significantly enriched in matched ankylosing spondylitis synovial fluid.

CDR1 SGHVS and CDR2 FQNEAQ come from the germline V gene. This CDR3 has 13 amino acids. V was clipped by 6 bases and J by 0 bases, with 9 bases between them. Making use of molecular barcodes, quantitative 5'-RACE generated TCR beta libraries. TCRdb reprocessed the 5' RACE reads with MiXCR, giving one entry per CDR3 protein. This table holds 100,000 to 150,000 distinct CDR3 sequences, about a tenth found once. The sample taken for sequencing was blood, either unsorted or a sorted T cell fraction (not recorded which). V is TRBV7-8 and J is TRBJ2-7; D remains ambiguous. This sequence originates from a male donor with ankylosing spondylitis or in good health (not recorded which). This CDR3 is CASRGGSSYEQYF. In nucleotides, the CDR3 is TGTGCCAGCAGGGGCGGAAGCTCCTACGAGCAGTACTTC.